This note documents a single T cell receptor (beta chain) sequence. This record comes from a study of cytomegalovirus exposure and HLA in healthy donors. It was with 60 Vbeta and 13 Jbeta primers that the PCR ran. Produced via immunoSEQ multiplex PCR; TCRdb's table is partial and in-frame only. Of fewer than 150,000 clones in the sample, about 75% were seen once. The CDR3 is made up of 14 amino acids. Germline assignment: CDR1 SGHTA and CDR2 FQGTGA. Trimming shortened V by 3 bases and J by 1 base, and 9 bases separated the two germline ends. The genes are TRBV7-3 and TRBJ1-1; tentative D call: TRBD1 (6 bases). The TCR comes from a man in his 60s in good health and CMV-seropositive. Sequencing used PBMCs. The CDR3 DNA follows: TGTGCCAGCAGCTTCGACAGGACGAACACTGAAGCTTTCTTT. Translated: CASSFDRTNTEAFF.